These T cell receptor beta chains were read from a single sample in a study of PD-1 blockade in classical Hodgkin lymphoma. The method was immunoSEQ multiplex PCR; TCRdb's version includes in-frame clones alone and lacks a portion of them. The table lists around 150,000 clones, 78% of them singletons. The sample was peripheral blood mononuclear cells (PBMCs), taken before the second cycle of nivolumab. The source is a human donor with classical Hodgkin lymphoma. Each CDR3 is given with its conserved first and last residue. The D gene is left open where the match is weak. Only part of the rows carry a size: once, few, many, or a class if the clone is expanded.

d_call | clone_size | j_call | v_call | cdr3_nt | cdr3_aa
TRBD1 | few | TRBJ1-2 | TRBV6-5 | TGTGCCAGCAGTGCAGGACAGGGCTATGGCTACACCTTC | CASSAGQGYGYTF
- | - | TRBJ2-3 | TRBV7-7 | TGTGCTAGCAGCTTAGTTGCCGGGGCCATAGATACGCAGTATTTT | CASSLVAGAIDTQYF
TRBD1 | - | TRBJ1-2 | TRBV6-5 | TGTGCCAGCAGTGACAGGGGACCACTCTATGGCTACACCTTC | CASSDRGPLYGYTF
- | - | TRBJ2-3 | TRBV6-5 | TGTGCCAGCAGTTTCCTTGCAGATACGCAGTATTTT | CASSFLADTQYF
- | - | TRBJ2-5 | TRBV28 | TGTGCCAGCAGGACTGTAGGGCGAGGGCTTCAAGAGACCCAGTACTTC | CASRTVGRGLQETQYF
- | - | TRBJ1-1 | TRBV19 | TGTGCCAGTAGTATGGGGGGGCTCAGTGAAGCTTTCTTT | CASSMGGLSEAFF
TRBD1 | - | TRBJ1-2 | TRBV5-4 | TGTGCCAGCGTTTACAGGGGGAGGAATGACTACACCTTC | CASVYRGRNDYTF
- | - | TRBJ2-7 | TRBV4-3 | TGCGCCAGCAGCCAAAAAACGTACAGTGGTACCTACTCCTACGAGCAGTACTTC | CASSQKTYSGTYSYEQYF
- | - | TRBJ2-7 | TRBV4-1 | TGCGCCAGCAGCCAAGGGGTGGGAGGAGGCTACGAGCAGTACTTC | CASSQGVGGGYEQYF
- | - | TRBJ1-4 | TRBV30 | TGTGCCTGGAGTGTATTTAAATCGGGGAGGGACGTGCTTAGTAGTGAAAAACTGTTTTTT | CAWSVFKSGRDVLSSEKLFF
TRBD2 | - | TRBJ2-3 | TRBV7-2 | TGTGCCAGCAGCTTTCGCGGGGGGGCCGTCACAGATACGCAGTATTTT | CASSFRGGAVTDTQYF
TRBD1 | - | TRBJ2-3 | TRBV10-3 | TGTGCCATCAGTGAGGGACAGGGGTCCGGCACAGATACGCAGTATTTT | CAISEGQGSGTDTQYF
TRBD1 | - | TRBJ2-7 | TRBV28 | TGTGCCAGCAGTACCGGGACAGGGGGCTACGAGCAGTACTTC | CASSTGTGGYEQYF
TRBD2 | - | TRBJ2-5 | TRBV4-1 | TGCGCCAGCAGCCAGCTCCAGCGGGGGGGCTGGACCCAGTACTTC | CASSQLQRGGWTQYF
- | - | TRBJ2-7 | TRBV7-3 | TGTGCCAGCAGCTTAACGTCACAGACTTCGCAGTACTTC | CASSLTSQTSQYF
TRBD2 | - | TRBJ2-7 | TRBV7-9 | TGTGCCAGCAGCTCCCTCGCCGGGACTAGCGGGAGACCCTACGAGCAGTACTTC | CASSSLAGTSGRPYEQYF
- | few | TRBJ2-1 | TRBV4-2 | TGTGCCAGCAGCCAAGAGTTACCGCGGGGCGGTGAGCAGTTCTTC | CASSQELPRGGEQFF
- | - | TRBJ2-6 | TRBV11-1 | TGTGCCAGCAGCTGGCGATACTCTGGGGCCAACGTCCTGACTTTC | CASSWRYSGANVLTF
- | - | TRBJ1-5 | TRBV9 | TGTGCCAGCAGCGTAGACCCGGCCAGTAATCAGCCCCAGCATTTT | CASSVDPASNQPQHF
- | once | TRBJ2-7 | TRBV6-6 | TGTGCCAGCAGCCTCTTGGTAGAGCAGTACTTC | CASSLLVEQYF
- | - | TRBJ1-2 | TRBV28 | TGTGCCAGCAGGTCTTCAGGGGTCTATGGCTACACCTTC | CASRSSGVYGYTF
TRBD2 | - | TRBJ2-1 | TRBV7-3 | TGTGCCAGCAGCGTAAGCGGGACTAGCAATGAGCAGTTCTTC | CASSVSGTSNEQFF
TRBD2 | - | TRBJ2-3 | TRBV30 | TGTGCCTGGAGTCTGGGACTAGCGGGAAGCACAGATACGCAGTATTTT | CAWSLGLAGSTDTQYF
TRBD1 | few | TRBJ2-5 | TRBV2 | TGTGCCAGCAGTGATGGACAGGGGTTGGAGACCCAGTACTTC | CASSDGQGLETQYF
- | - | TRBJ2-7 | TRBV6-5 | TGTGCCAGCAGTTACGTCTCCAAGGGTAGATACTACGAGCAGTACTTC | CASSYVSKGRYYEQYF
TRBD1 | - | TRBJ2-3 | TRBV28 | TGTGCCAGCGGAACCGGGACAGGGAAAGATACGCAGTATTTT | CASGTGTGKDTQYF
- | - | TRBJ2-5 | TRBV7-3 | TGTGCCAGCAGCCCCCGCCTGGGGCACGAGACCCAGTACTTC | CASSPRLGHETQYF
TRBD2 | - | TRBJ2-3 | TRBV11-2 | TGTGCCAGCAGCTTAGTAGCGGGGGGCGATACGCAGTATTTT | CASSLVAGGDTQYF
- | - | TRBJ2-2 | TRBV6-6 | TGTGCCAGCAGTCGGACTACCAACACCGGGGAGCTGTTTTTT | CASSRTTNTGELFF
- | - | TRBJ1-1 | TRBV21-1 | TGTGCCAGCAGCAAACTGAGGGGGCCGCCCATCGGTAACACTGAAGCTTTCTTT | CASSKLRGPPIGNTEAFF
- | once | TRBJ2-5 | TRBV19 | TGTGCCAGTAGGGGGCAAATGGGAGAGACCCAGTACTTC | CASRGQMGETQYF
TRBD1 | - | TRBJ1-2 | TRBV6-5 | TGTGCCAGCAGTTCTCTCTCAGGGGGCGAACCCTATGGCTACACCTTC | CASSSLSGGEPYGYTF
TRBD1 | - | TRBJ1-2 | TRBV15 | TGTGCCACCAGCCAAAACCCCGACAGGGCGGATGGCTACACCTTC | CATSQNPDRADGYTF
- | - | TRBJ2-2 | TRBV28 | TGTGCCAGCAGCCGGGACGTATCGAACACCGGGGAGCTGTTTTTT | CASSRDVSNTGELFF
- | - | TRBJ2-3 | TRBV5-6 | TGTGCCAGCAGCTTCGGCAGGGGAGGTAAAGATACGCAGTATTTT | CASSFGRGGKDTQYF
- | - | TRBJ2-6 | TRBV5-5 | TGTGCCAGCAGCATGACTCGCGGCAACTCTGGGGCCAACGTCCTGACTTTC | CASSMTRGNSGANVLTF
TRBD2 | - | TRBJ2-5 | TRBV5-1 | TGCGCCAGCAGCCGGGGAGGGAGGGCCTTTGAAGAGACCCAGTACTTC | CASSRGGRAFEETQYF
- | - | TRBJ1-2 | TRBV30 | TGTGCCTGGTGGAGGGGGAGCGAGTATGGCTACACCTTC | CAWWRGSEYGYTF
- | - | TRBJ2-1 | TRBV11-2 | TGTGCCAGCAGCTTAGTCACAGCTTCGAACTCCTACAATGAGCAGTTCTTC | CASSLVTASNSYNEQFF
TRBD1 | - | TRBJ1-1 | TRBV30 | TGTGCCTGGACACATGGGGCAGGGGGCACTGAAGCTTTCTTT | CAWTHGAGGTEAFF
TRBD1 | few | TRBJ2-7 | TRBV11-2 | TGTGCCAGCAGCTTAGACTCGCCAGGGGGAATCTACGAGCAGTACTTC | CASSLDSPGGIYEQYF
- | - | TRBJ1-1 | TRBV7-3 | TGTGCCAGCAGCCTACAGCCCGTGAACACTGAAGCTTTCTTT | CASSLQPVNTEAFF
- | - | TRBJ2-3 | TRBV7-9 | TGTGCCAGCAGCTTAGTCGTGGGGGCCCACACAGATACGCAGTATTTT | CASSLVVGAHTDTQYF
- | - | TRBJ1-6 | TRBV19 | TGTGCCACCAGCGGGGGGGATTCACCCCTCCACTTT | CATSGGDSPLHF
- | - | TRBJ1-5 | TRBV5-5 | TGTGCCAGCAGCTCCCCCAATCAGCCCCAGCATTTT | CASSSPNQPQHF
- | - | TRBJ2-1 | TRBV9 | TGTGCCAGCAGCGGTCAGTTTTTGGATGAGCAGTTCTTC | CASSGQFLDEQFF
- | - | TRBJ2-1 | TRBV7-8 | TGTGCCAGCAGCCTAAGACCCGGGTTTGTCGTCTCGGCCTACAATGAGCAGTTCTTC | CASSLRPGFVVSAYNEQFF